One sample yielded the 31 T cell receptor beta chains listed below, sequenced in a study of shared clonotypes between healthy human individuals. Generated by immunoSEQ multiplex PCR, the TCRdb table keeps only in-frame clones and is missing some. Of about 380,000 clones listed, 95% to 97% are singletons. The sequenced sample consisted of memory CD8+ T cells sorted from blood. The subset was: CD45RO+ cells pooled with CCR7-negative TemRA cells. These receptors were collected from a man younger than 40 in good health.

The chain uses TRBV29-1 and TRBJ2-7; no firm D call. The CDR3 runs 13 residues. With 4 bases removed from V and 6 bases from J, the gap between germline ends came to 16 bases. CDR1 is SQVTM, CDR2 ANQGSEA, per germline. The CDR3 DNA reads TGCAGCGTTGCCAAACCTCTTCGGAGCGAGCAGTACTTC. This codes for CSVAKPLRSEQYF.

The rearrangement uses TRBV10-1 and TRBJ2-3; 7 nucleotides agree with TRBD1. Germline CDR1 reads WNHNN; CDR2 reads SYGVQD (reference sequence). The trim removed 6 bases at V and 0 bases at J, leaving 6 bases unmatched. The CDR3 runs to 15 residues. The CDR3 here is CASSPGTASTDTQYF. The CDR3 bases are TGCGCCAGCAGCCCCGGGACAGCTAGCACAGATACGCAGTATTTT.

This chain uses TRBV5-8 with TRBJ2-7, with D tentatively TRBD2 (5 bases). From germline, CDR1 is SGHTS and CDR2 YDEGEE. V was cut by 0 bases and J by 6 bases, with 13 bases left in between. This CDR3 is built from 14 residues. The CDR3 DNA sequence: TGTGCCAGCAGCTTGGGTCCCGGGCTAGCCGAGCAGTACTTC. The encoded protein is CASSLGPGLAEQYF.

The V and J genes are TRBV7-9 and TRBJ1-3; D gene unclear. Per germline, CDR1 SEHNR and CDR2 FQNEAQ (reference sequence). The CDR3 is 10 amino acids. V shed 8 bases and J shed 5 bases, with 4 bases lying between them. The CDR3 DNA reads as TGTGCCAGCCATAGAAACACCATATATTTT. It translates to CASHRNTIYF.

The chain couples TRBV7-3 to TRBJ2-3, with TRBD2 identical over 13 bases. Germline CDR1 is SGHTA and CDR2 is FQGTGA. After removal of 9 bases from V and 5 bases from J, the junction contained 5 bases not matched to a gene. CDR3 length: 14 residues. Written as DNA, the CDR3 is TGTGCCAGTTCACTAGCGGGAGGGGGAGATACGCAGTATTTT. Its translation: CASSLAGGGDTQYF.

For the CDR3, the DNA is TGCAGCGCTGGACAGGGACCCACAGATACGCAGTATTTT. It yields the protein CSAGQGPTDTQYF. The chain joins TRBV29-1 to TRBJ2-3, with 8 bases aligning to TRBD1. Germline V gives CDR1 SQVTM, CDR2 ANQGSEA. CDR3 length: 13 amino acids. V lost 7 bases, J lost 2 bases, and 5 bases stayed unmatched.

The chain is built from TRBV6-1 and TRBJ2-7, with D possibly called TRBD1 or TRBD2 (6 bases each). V was trimmed by 8 bases and J by 0 bases, leaving 17 bases between them. CDR3 length: 15 amino acids. Germline CDR1 and CDR2: MNHNS and SASEGT. CDR3 nucleotide sequence: TGTGCCAGCGATTTGGGGGGCCCCCTCTCCTACGAGCAGTACTTC. This encodes CASDLGGPLSYEQYF.

The rearrangement joins TRBV18 to TRBJ2-4; D is ambiguous. The germline V and J ends were trimmed by 0 bases and 7 bases, with 16 bases remaining between them. The germline V gene encodes CDR1 KGHSH and CDR2 LQKENI. The CDR3 sequence is 16 residues long. The CDR3 DNA reads TGTGCCAGCTCACCACCATCGGGTCTATTGGGGAACATTCAGTACTTC. Its translation is CASSPPSGLLGNIQYF.

The chain couples TRBV5-5 to TRBJ2-5; 8 bases agree with TRBD1. Trimming at V came to 3 bases and at J to 5 bases, leaving 3 bases not matched to a gene. CDR1 SGHKS and CDR2 YYEKEE come from the germline V gene (reference sequence). CDR3 length: 13 residues. DNA of the CDR3: TGTGCCAGCAGCTCGGGACAGGAGGAGACCCAGTACTTC. This gives the protein CASSSGQEETQYF.

The chain links TRBV27 to TRBJ1-4; D is unresolved. Germline CDR1 MNHEY, CDR2 SMNVEV (reference sequence). Trimming took off 2 bases at V and 0 bases at J, with 7 bases between the two ends. CDR3 length: 15 amino acids. This CDR3 is CASSLKGTTNEKLFF. The CDR3 DNA reads as TGTGCCAGCAGTTTAAAAGGGACAACTAATGAAAAACTGTTTTTT. The variable domain in full, with the rest retrieved from reference TRBV27 and TRBJ1-4, is EAQVTQNPRYLITVTGKKLTVTCSQNMNHEYMSWYRQDPGLGLRQIYYSMNVEVTDKGDVPEGYKVSRKEKRNFPLILESPSPNQTSLYFCASSLKGTTNEKLFFGSGTQLSVL.

This clone was found once. The chain has TRBV6-6 and TRBJ1-3, with TRBD1 identical over 7 bases. This CDR3 has 15 amino acids. Germline lookup yields CDR1 MNHNY and CDR2 SVGAGI (reference sequence). The J segment lost 1 base and the V segment lost 4 bases, leaving 4 bases of the junction unmatched. The CDR3 coding sequence is TGTGCCAGCAGTTTCCTGACAGGGTCTGGAAACACCATATATTTT. Amino acids: CASSFLTGSGNTIYF.

The chain carries TRBV19 and TRBJ2-7, with D possibly matching TRBD1 (5 bases). The V gene lost 5 bases and the J gene lost 5 bases, with 16 bases spanning the gap. This CDR3 has 14 amino acids. Germline values: CDR1 LNHDA, CDR2 SQIVND (reference sequence). CDR3 coding DNA: TGTGCCAGTAGTCCTACAGGAGCGCCCAACGAGCAGTACTTC. It specifies CASSPTGAPNEQYF.

This chain uses TRBV13 with TRBJ1-2; no reliable D call. The CDR3 is 13 amino acids. V was cut by 3 bases and J by 9 bases, with 14 bases left in between. CDR1 and CDR2 from the germline V gene are PRHDT and FYEKMQ (reference sequence). This chain's CDR3 is CASSLTPMESYTF. The CDR3, as DNA: TGTGCCAGCAGCTTGACGCCGATGGAAAGCTACACCTTC.

This clone was seen only once. The rearrangement links TRBV6-6 to TRBJ2-7; 10 nucleotides agree with TRBD1. Germline V gene sequence: CDR1 MNHNY, CDR2 SVGAGI (reference sequence). This CDR3 region has 15 residues. Germline trimming cut 2 bases from V and 2 bases from J; bases unmatched to any gene: 3. The DNA of the CDR3 is TGTGCCAGCAGTTACCTGACAGGGGGCCCCTACGAGCAGTACTTC. It specifies CASSYLTGGPYEQYF.

This chain joins TRBV10-1 and TRBJ2-1, with a weak D call TRBD1 (6 bases). V was pared by 6 bases and J by 6 bases, with 24 bases between. The CDR3 sequence is 17 residues long. Germline assignment: CDR1 WNHNN and CDR2 SYGVQD (reference sequence). Here the CDR3 reads CASSYRPDSPALNEQFF. The DNA of the CDR3 is TGCGCCAGCAGCTACAGACCGGACAGTCCAGCCCTCAATGAGCAGTTCTTC.

This chain uses TRBV10-2 with TRBJ1-1; D uncertain. The germline CDR1 and CDR2 sequences are WSHSY and SAAADI. Trimming pared 6 bases from V and 11 bases from J, leaving 16 bases between. The length of the CDR3 is 12 residues. CDR3 loop: CASSYGPREAFF. The CDR3 coding sequence is TGCGCCAGCAGCTACGGACCTAGGGAGGCTTTCTTT.

This clone came up once. This rearrangement joins TRBV19 to TRBJ2-5; a weak D match, TRBD2 (6 bases). The germline V gene has CDR1 LNHDA and CDR2 SQIVND (reference sequence). The CDR3 is 16 residues long. The V end was cut by 5 bases, the J end by 1 base, with 17 bases between. This CDR3 reads CASSLRSGAFQETQYF. Written as DNA, the CDR3 is TGTGCCAGTAGTCTCCGTTCGGGAGCATTCCAAGAGACCCAGTACTTC.

This chain joins TRBV2 and TRBJ2-7; TRBD1 matches at 8 bases. The length of the CDR3 is 14 residues. Germline V gives CDR1 SNHLY, CDR2 FYNNEI. V trimming: 4 bases; J trimming: 3 bases; junction bases outside the gene matches: 5. The CDR3 protein is CASSADRGSYEQYF. The CDR3 coding sequence is TGTGCCAGCAGTGCTGACAGGGGAAGCTACGAGCAGTACTTC.

This chain links TRBV5-4 with TRBJ2-1; D remains ambiguous. The CDR3 consists of 13 residues. The ends were cut back, 2 bases at V and 13 bases at J, with 16 bases in the middle. Germline-derived CDR1 and CDR2 are SGHNT and YYREEE (reference sequence). CDR3 nucleotides: TGTGCCAGCAGCTTCTCTCCGGCAATTCGTCAGTTCTTC. Translation: CASSFSPAIRQFF.

V usage is TRBV7-9 and J usage is TRBJ1-3; D is uncertain. Germline CDR1 reads SEHNR; CDR2 reads FQNEAQ (reference sequence). The V end lost 0 bases, the J end lost 0 bases, and 9 bases lay between the germline ends. The CDR3 sequence is 16 residues long. DNA for the CDR3: TGTGCCAGCAGCTTAGCTTTGCGATCCTCTGGAAACACCATATATTTT. Residues: CASSLALRSSGNTIYF.

The chain is built from TRBV28 and TRBJ1-2, with D unclear. The germline gives CDR1 MDHEN, CDR2 SYDVKM. Trimming took 3 bases from V and 2 from J, leaving 7 bases between them. CDR3 size: 13 residues. The CDR3 spells CASSFFINYGYTF. The DNA for the CDR3 is TGTGCCAGCAGTTTCTTCATCAACTATGGCTACACCTTC.

J is TRBJ1-3 and V is TRBV6-5, with D perhaps TRBD1 (6 bases). This CDR3 comprises 15 residues. Per germline, CDR1 MNHEY and CDR2 SVGAGI. The V end lost 6 bases, the J end lost 0 bases, and 12 bases lay between the germline ends. The CDR3 region is CASSRRTDSGNTIYF. The CDR3 bases are TGTGCCAGCAGCCGAAGGACAGACTCTGGAAACACCATATATTTT.

The V gene is TRBV28, the J gene TRBJ2-1; D is undetermined. V shed 6 bases and J shed 1 base, with 7 bases lying between them. Germline CDR1 and CDR2: MDHEN and SYDVKM. CDR3 length: 13 residues. The CDR3 protein is CASRLASYNEQFF. The CDR3, as DNA: TGTGCCAGCAGGTTAGCTTCCTACAATGAGCAGTTCTTC.

V gene TRBV5-1 combines with J gene TRBJ2-1; 9 nucleotides agree with TRBD2. Looked up from germline, CDR1 is SGHRS and CDR2 is YFSETQ. The CDR3 sequence is 15 residues long. Trimming took 2 bases from V and 3 from J; bases not matched to a gene: 3. As DNA, the CDR3 is TGCGCCAGCAGCTTTAGCGGGAGCAACTACAATGAGCAGTTCTTC. Its protein is CASSFSGSNYNEQFF.

The rearrangement joins TRBV5-1 to TRBJ2-5, with TRBD1 matching 7 bases. Germline CDR1 and CDR2: SGHRS and YFSETQ. V shed 0 bases and J 5 bases; nucleotides not matched to a gene: 13. This CDR3 contains 17 residues. CDR3 region: CASSLGAGGKPGETQYF. DNA for the CDR3: TGCGCCAGCAGCTTGGGGGCAGGGGGTAAACCGGGGGAGACCCAGTACTTC.

The table lists this clone with a count of one. The chain links TRBV29-1 to TRBJ2-1; D possibly matches TRBD1 or TRBD2 (5 bases each). Trimming removed 7 bases from V and 5 bases from J, with 15 bases in between. CDR1 is SQVTM, CDR2 ANQGSEA, per germline. The CDR3 has 13 residues. Written as DNA, the CDR3 is TGCAGCGGGGGGAACAGCTACCACAATGAGCAGTTCTTC. It is translated as CSGGNSYHNEQFF.

The V call is TRBV18, the J call TRBJ1-2, with D possibly TRBD1 on 5 matching bases. V dropped 3 bases and J dropped 4 bases, with 15 bases sitting between them. The CDR3 consists of 15 residues. Germline lookup yields CDR1 KGHSH and CDR2 LQKENI. In DNA form, the CDR3 reads TGTGCCAGCTCACCCATAGACAGAGTAGGCTATGGCTACACCTTC. This codes for CASSPIDRVGYGYTF.

V and J are TRBV2 and TRBJ2-1; D may be TRBD2 (6 bases). CDR3 length: 15 residues. The ends were cut back, 4 bases at V and 8 bases at J, with 18 bases in the middle. The germline V gene has CDR1 SNHLY and CDR2 FYNNEI. CDR3 protein: CASSGKRVQRDEQFF. CDR3 DNA sequence: TGTGCCAGCAGTGGAAAGCGGGTACAGAGGGATGAGCAGTTCTTC.

The V and J genes are TRBV19 and TRBJ2-1; 9 nucleotides match TRBD1. The CDR3 consists of 15 residues. Trimming removed 3 bases from V and 7 bases from J; junction bases left unmatched: 7. CDR1 and CDR2 (germline): LNHDA, SQIVND (reference sequence). CDR3 sequence (DNA): TGTGCCAGTAGTATTGCACAGGGGGCGATAAATGAGCAGTTCTTC. It yields the protein CASSIAQGAINEQFF.

The rearrangement links TRBV5-4 to TRBJ2-2, with 9 nucleotides matching TRBD2. The CDR3 totals 17 residues. V lost 1 base and J lost 1; bases outside the gene matches: 5. Germline CDR1 and CDR2: SGHNT and YYREEE (reference sequence). Here the CDR3 reads CASSLPLTSGNTGELFF. The CDR3, as DNA: TGTGCCAGCAGCTTGCCATTGACTAGCGGGAACACCGGGGAGCTGTTTTTT.

Concerning this clone: The sample holds other DNA sequences that translate to the same CDR3. J is TRBJ2-3 and V is TRBV9; the D is unclear. This CDR3 region has 12 residues. The V end was cut by 2 bases, the J end by 0 bases, with 1 base between. In germline, CDR1 is SGDLS, CDR2 YYNGEE. CDR3 bases: TGTGCCAGCAGCGTCAGCACAGATACGCAGTATTTT. Translating it yields CASSVSTDTQYF.